The sequence of this T cell receptor (beta chain) was determined in a study of blood T cell repertoires in COVID-19. The wider study: From T cells, B-cell-depleted T cells, or PBMCs came the material, which was cDNA or gDNA.

In the original analysis: Scientists estimated how many nucleated cells there were by amplifying reference gene primers. Measured with immunoSEQ multiplex PCR; TCRdb has only the in-frame clones, and not every one. D and trimming come from the DNA, and the V and J calls and clone size come from that table. The sample holds 120,000 to 150,000 clones; 84% are singletons and the top ten take 3% to 3.5%. Cohort allocation depended upon clinical history that participants reported. Germline lookup yields CDR1 KGHDR and CDR2 SFDVKD. Trimming removed 4 bases at V and 5 bases at J, with 10 bases between. The CDR3 covers 13 residues.

This receptor was identified in a woman in her forties or fifties with acute COVID-19. The chain couples TRBV24-1 to TRBJ2-5; no clear D gene. Input material: PBMCs or T cells enriched from blood (not recorded which). In DNA form, the CDR3 reads TGTGCCACCAGTGAATCGCCTCGGGAGACCCAGTACTTC. Residues: CATSESPRETQYF.